These 21 T cell receptor beta chains came from one sample sequenced in a study of T-cell memory formation after mild COVID-19. TCRdb reanalysed the 5' RACE reads using MiXCR and keeps one entry per CDR3 protein. This sample has around 140,000 distinct CDR3 sequences; 20% to 25% occur once, and the top ten carry around 24%. Sequenced material: PBMCs or a T cell subset sorted from them (not recorded which). All receptors come from an adult woman who had mild COVID-19 (a few samples of this study predate the infection). Cell type and time point are not known.

The J gene is TRBJ1-2, the V gene TRBV9; 11 bases are a match to TRBD1. The trim removed 4 bases at V and 6 bases at J, leaving 8 bases unmatched. CDR1 and CDR2 from the germline V gene are SGDLS and YYNGEE. The CDR3 has 15 residues. The CDR3 spells CASSKPGQGVDGYTF. The DNA of the CDR3 is TGTGCCAGCAGCAAGCCGGGACAGGGGGTAGATGGCTACACCTTC.

This clonotype was seen only a few times. The chain has TRBV24-1 and TRBJ1-5, with 7 bases lining up with TRBD1. Per the germline V gene, CDR1 is KGHDR and CDR2 is SFDVKD. This CDR3 contains 18 residues. J gave up 4 bases and V 4 bases, and 15 bases lay outside the gene matches. DNA of the CDR3: TGTGCCACCAGTGAAGGGGCAGGGGGATTCGGTTGGAATCAGCCCCAGCATTTT. This translates into CATSEGAGGFGWNQPQHF.

The V gene is TRBV7-8, the J gene TRBJ2-7; TRBD1 might be the D (7 bases). Trimming pared 7 bases from V and 2 bases from J, leaving 15 bases between. The CDR3 length is 14 residues. Germline V gives CDR1 SGHVS, CDR2 FQNEAQ. CDR3 sequence: CASTAAGQTYEQYF. In nucleotides, the CDR3 is TGTGCCAGCACCGCGGCGGGACAGACCTACGAGCAGTACTTC. Full variable domain (remainder filled in from reference TRBV7-8 and TRBJ2-7): GAGVSQSPRYKVAKRGQDVALRCDPISGHVSLFWYQQALGQGPEFLTYFQNEAQLDKSGLPSDRFFAERPEGSVSTLKIQRTQQEDSAVYLCASTAAGQTYEQYFGPGTRLTVT.

The chain is built from TRBV28 and TRBJ1-5; no definite D call. This CDR3 is 13 amino acids long. Deletions cut 5 bases from V and 4 bases from J, with 9 bases between. Germline CDR1 and CDR2: MDHEN and SYDVKM. The CDR3 here is CASSLELNQPQHF. As DNA, the CDR3 is TGTGCCAGCAGTCTGGAACTTAATCAGCCCCAGCATTTT.

In this sample, this clonotype turned up a few times. The rearrangement links TRBV4-3 to TRBJ2-1, with D uncertain. Germline V gene data show CDR1 as LGHNA and CDR2 as YSLEER. V lost 0 bases, J lost 1 base, and 10 bases lay in between. This CDR3 spans 16 amino acids. The CDR3 DNA is TGCGCCAGCAGCCAAGAACCGGCAGGTTCCTACAATGAGCAGTTCTTC. As protein: CASSQEPAGSYNEQFF.

Concerning this clonotype itself: A much larger clone lies one base from this, so it may be a read error. The rearrangement links TRBV5-1 to TRBJ1-1, with 7 bases matching TRBD1. Germline V CDR1 and CDR2: SGHRS, YFSETQ. This CDR3 region has 15 residues. CDR3 sequence (DNA): TGCGCCACCAGCCCACATGAGACAGGGCTCACTGAAGCTTTCTTT. It codes for CATSPHETGLTEAFF.

The rearrangement links TRBV5-1 to TRBJ2-2, with D possibly matching TRBD1 (5 bases). V lost 0 bases and J 5 bases, leaving 11 bases between the germline ends. This CDR3 has 15 residues. CDR1 is SGHRS, CDR2 YFSETQ, per germline. The CDR3 DNA reads TGCGCCAGCAGCTTGGTACAGGACGGGACCGGGGAGCTGTTTTTT. This encodes CASSLVQDGTGELFF.

This clonotype was recorded a few times. This chain links TRBV15 with TRBJ1-4; TRBD1 agrees at 10 bases. This CDR3 is built from 15 residues. Germline V gene data show CDR1 as LNHNV and CDR2 as YYDKDF (reference sequence). Losses at the gene ends were 3 bases for V and 7 bases for J; bases not matched to a gene: 5. CDR3 residues: CATSSRQGAIEKLFF. As DNA, the CDR3 is TGTGCCACCAGCAGTAGACAGGGGGCGATTGAAAAACTGTTTTTT.

The rearrangement joins TRBV7-9 to TRBJ2-7; D is possibly TRBD1 (6 bases). With 5 bases removed from V and 3 bases from J, the gap between germline ends came to 20 bases. The germline V gene encodes CDR1 SEHNR and CDR2 FQNEAQ (reference sequence). CDR3 length equals 16 residues. The CDR3 sequence is CASSTQVRQALYEQYF. The DNA for the CDR3 is TGTGCCAGCAGCACCCAGGTCCGACAGGCCCTCTACGAGCAGTACTTC.

The rearrangement joins TRBV10-3 to TRBJ2-7, with 7 bases matching TRBD1. Germline V lookup: CDR1 ENHRY, CDR2 SYGVKD. CDR3 length: 13 residues. J lost 0 bases, V lost 8 bases, and 4 bases had no gene match. The CDR3 DNA follows: TGTGCCATCGAGGGGGACAGCTCCTACGAGCAGTACTTC. As protein: CAIEGDSSYEQYF.

The chain employs TRBV3-1 and TRBJ2-1; D possibly uses TRBD1 or TRBD2 (5 bases each). The ends were cut back, 5 bases at V and 6 bases at J, with 17 bases in the middle. This CDR3 has 15 amino acids. CDR1 is LGHDT and CDR2 is YNNKEL in the germline V gene (reference sequence). The CDR3 coding sequence is TGTGCCAGCAGCGGACGGGACGCCACGACCAATGAGCAGTTCTTC. Protein product: CASSGRDATTNEQFF.

This clonotype was seen more than once but under ten times. The chain couples TRBV5-6 to TRBJ2-7; no reliable D call. Germline CDR1 is SGHDT and CDR2 is YYEEEE. The ends were cut back, 1 base at V and 0 bases at J, with 5 bases in the middle. The CDR3 is 13 residues long. The CDR3 protein is CASSLLFSYEQYF. The CDR3 region has the DNA TGTGCCAGCAGCTTGTTATTCTCCTACGAGCAGTACTTC. Together with reference TRBV5-6 and TRBJ2-7, the CDR3 gives the full variable domain: DAGVTQSPTHLIKTRGQQVTLRCSPKSGHDTVSWYQQALGQGPQFIFQYYEEEERQRGNFPDRFSGHQFPNYSSELNVNALLLGDSALYLCASSLLFSYEQYFGPGTRLTVT.

The chain has TRBV21-1 and TRBJ2-2. TRBV21-1 represents a pseudogene. This CDR3 has 15 residues. This CDR3 is CASSQRRLNTGELFF. CDR3 nucleotide sequence: TGTGCCAGCAGCCAAAGACGCCTGAACACCGGGGAGCTGTTTTTT.

The V gene is TRBV2, the J gene TRBJ2-7; 7 nucleotides align to TRBD1. Trimming cost V 6 bases and J 3 bases; bases outside gene matches: 5. This CDR3 is 13 amino acids long. CDR1 is SNHLY and CDR2 is FYNNEI in the germline V gene. The CDR3 protein is CASSQGGFYEQYF. The DNA of the CDR3 is TGTGCCAGCAGCCAAGGGGGCTTCTACGAGCAGTACTTC. The complete variable domain, with remaining parts taken from reference TRBV2 and TRBJ2-7, reads EPEVTQTPSHQVTQMGQEVILRCVPISNHLYFYWYRQILGQKVEFLVSFYNNEISEKSEIFDDQFSVERPDGSNFTLKIRSTKLEDSAMYFCASSQGGFYEQYFGPGTRLTVT.

This chain uses TRBV30 with TRBJ2-7, with 7 bases that match TRBD1. The V and J ends lost 7 bases and 1 base, in that order; junction bases with no gene match: 4. There are 12 residues in the CDR3. Germline CDR1 and CDR2: GTSNPN and SVGIG (reference sequence). CDR3 DNA: TGTGCCTCCACGGGACAGTCCTACGAGCAGTACTTC. Translating it yields CASTGQSYEQYF.

By frequency in the sample, this clonotype is medium-sized. The chain couples TRBV4-1 to TRBJ2-7; D tentatively reads TRBD1 or TRBD2 (5 bases each). This CDR3 region has 13 residues. V lost 3 bases and J 5 bases, leaving 11 bases between the germline ends. Germline V gene data show CDR1 as MGHRA and CDR2 as YSYEKL. The CDR3 loop reads CASSHPGTHEQYF. The CDR3 region has the DNA TGCGCCAGCAGCCACCCCGGGACCCACGAGCAGTACTTC.

The chain joins TRBV3-1 to TRBJ2-2; TRBD2 is a possible D gene (5 bases). V was shortened by 0 bases and J by 6 bases, with 11 bases between the two germline ends. Germline CDR1 is LGHDT and CDR2 is YNNKEL (reference sequence). There are 15 residues in the CDR3. The CDR3 DNA is TGTGCCAGCAGCCAAGACCCGGGAAAGGCCGGGGAGCTGTTTTTT. This gives the protein CASSQDPGKAGELFF.

The rearrangement links TRBV7-8 to TRBJ2-3; 9 positions agree with TRBD2. CDR1 SGHVS and CDR2 FQNEAQ come from the germline V gene. Unmatched junction bases numbered 18, after V lost 6 bases and J lost 5 bases. This CDR3 region has 18 residues. The CDR3 region is CASSSGTSHGRVLDTQYF. The CDR3 DNA is TGTGCCAGCAGTTCCGGGACTAGCCATGGGAGGGTGTTAGATACGCAGTATTTT.

The rearrangement links TRBV7-9 to TRBJ2-1, with D tentatively TRBD1 (6 bases). Germline V gene lookup returns CDR1 SEHNR and CDR2 FQNEAQ (reference sequence). The length of the CDR3 is 13 residues. V lost 4 bases and J 6 bases, leaving 10 bases between the germline ends. Written as DNA, the CDR3 is TGTGCCAGCAGCTCTACAGGGACCAATGAGCAGTTCTTC. It specifies CASSSTGTNEQFF.

The chain is built from TRBV7-9 and TRBJ2-3, with D perhaps TRBD1 or TRBD2 (6 bases each). The CDR3 loop spans 14 amino acids. The ends were cut back, 5 bases at V and 4 bases at J, with 13 bases in the middle. Germline V gives CDR1 SEHNR, CDR2 FQNEAQ (reference sequence). CDR3 sequence: CASSPRGAADTQYF. The DNA for the CDR3 is TGTGCCAGCAGCCCGAGGGGGGCGGCAGATACGCAGTATTTT.

The chain has TRBV9 and TRBJ2-2; D perhaps matches TRBD2 (5 bases). The CDR3 has 13 residues. Looked up from germline, CDR1 is SGDLS and CDR2 is YYNGEE. Trimming took 2 bases from V and 10 from J, leaving 12 bases between them. CDR3: CASSVPGMEELFF. CDR3 DNA: TGTGCCAGCAGCGTTCCGGGGATGGAGGAGCTGTTTTTT.